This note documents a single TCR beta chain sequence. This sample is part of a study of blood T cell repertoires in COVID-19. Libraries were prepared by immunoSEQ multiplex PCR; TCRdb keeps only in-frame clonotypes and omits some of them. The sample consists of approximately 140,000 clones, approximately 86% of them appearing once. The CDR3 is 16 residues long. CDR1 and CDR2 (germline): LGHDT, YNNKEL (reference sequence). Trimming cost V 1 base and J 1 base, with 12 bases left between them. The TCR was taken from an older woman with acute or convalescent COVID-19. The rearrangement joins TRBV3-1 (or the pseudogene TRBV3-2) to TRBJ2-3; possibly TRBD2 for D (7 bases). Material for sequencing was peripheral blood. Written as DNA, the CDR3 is TGTGCCAGCAGCCAAGCCCCGGGGGGCGGCACAGATACGCAGTATTTT. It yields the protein CASSQAPGGGTDTQYF.